This T cell receptor (beta chain) was observed in a study of long-term antiretroviral therapy in people with HIV. Whole-study context: In the earliest collections, sampling predates the 2015 immediate-ART recommendation by about a decade.

About this clone: Its antigen remains unidentified.

From germline, CDR1 is SGHVS and CDR2 FQNEAQ. V was clipped by 4 bases and J by 8 bases; unmatched bases: 11. The CDR3 has 15 residues. Samples were assayed with immunoSEQ v3.0 at survey level. Per-sample sequencing targets were roughly 35,000-55,000 T-cell genomes. The method was immunoSEQ multiplex PCR; TCRdb's version includes in-frame clones alone and lacks a portion of them. The sample lists more than 15,000 clones, around 90% occurring once. Study-level results: The range of CDR3 lengths in HIV repertoires proved narrower than that found in controls.

Sequencing was performed on unsorted PBMCs, taken 0.3 years after starting antiretroviral therapy. The TCR was taken from a man in his sixties with HIV. The chain recombines TRBV7-8 with TRBJ2-4; 7 positions match TRBD1. CDR3 nucleotide sequence: TGTGCCAGCAGCTCCCAGATAGGGGGCTTTTACATTCAGTACTTC. Translation: CASSSQIGGFYIQYF.